The clone carrying this T cell receptor (beta chain) was picked up many times. Antigen unknown. Trimming removed 4 bases at V and 7 bases at J, with 8 bases between. Per the germline V gene, CDR1 is MNHEY and CDR2 is SMNVEV (reference sequence). This CDR3 comprises 12 residues. The data were obtained in a study of T cell repertoires in cytomegalovirus infection. Overall study context: A matching HLA type, together with CMV infection, was signaled by public TCR beta signatures.

Using its own MiXCR run on the reads, TCRdb lists one record per CDR3 protein. Here the sample spans roughly 200,000 distinct CDR3 sequences, around 40% being singletons. Study outcomes and limitations: Ex vivo responses were dominated by HLA-C-restricted CMV-specific TCR beta clonotypes.

This chain connects TRBV27 to TRBJ2-1; possibly TRBD2 for D (5 bases). This sequence originates from a human donor in good health (CMV status not recorded). Some clones in this sample may be carry-over from other donors' samples. The source material was CD8+ T cells from cultured PBMCs, sampled from culture after CMV antigen stimulation. CDR3 amino acids: CASSYSANEQFF. CDR3 DNA sequence: TGTGCCAGCAGTTATAGCGCGAATGAGCAGTTCTTC.